Listed below are T cell receptor beta chains from one sample, sequenced in a study of graft-versus-host responses after intestinal transplantation. Sequencing used immunoSEQ multiplex PCR; TCRdb keeps in-frame clones, though not all of them. The data show over 10,000 clones, around 84% seen once. The starting material was PBMCs, obtained around 320 days after intestinal transplant. The source of these receptors is a human patient who received an intestinal transplant, so some T cells may come from the graft donor. CDR3s include the opening cysteine and the closing phenylalanine or tryptophan. The D gene is left open where the match is weak. The size field is filled for only some rows; it gives once, few, many or a size class.

d_call | j_call | v_call | clone_size | cdr3_aa | cdr3_nt
NA | TRBJ2-7 | TRBV28 | NA | CASSTYRDPDYEQYF | TGTGCCAGCAGTACTTACCGGGACCCTGACTACGAGCAGTACTTC
NA | TRBJ2-3 | TRBV2 | NA | CASSAKGALDTQYF | TGTGCCAGCAGTGCTAAAGGGGCCCTGGATACGCAGTATTTT
TRBD1 | TRBJ1-2 | TRBV6-4 | NA | CASSDYRDSYGYTF | TGTGCCAGCAGTGACTATCGGGACAGCTATGGCTACACCTTC
TRBD2 | TRBJ2-7 | TRBV7-8 | NA | CVSSLQELAGEWGQYF | TGTGTCAGCAGCTTACAAGAGCTAGCGGGAGAGTGGGGGCAGTACTTC
NA | TRBJ2-7 | TRBV19 | NA | CASSPGTSTYEQYF | TGTGCCAGTAGTCCGGGGACATCCACCTACGAGCAGTACTTC
NA | TRBJ2-7 | TRBV27 | few | CASSLSISGQLITYEQYF | TGTGCCAGCAGTTTATCGATAAGCGGGCAGCTAATCACCTACGAGCAGTACTTC
NA | TRBJ1-1 | TRBV9 | NA | CASSVGFRGMNTEAFF | TGTGCCAGCAGCGTAGGCTTCAGGGGAATGAACACTGAAGCTTTCTTT
NA | TRBJ1-2 | TRBV6-1 | NA | CASSRTGFDGYTF | TGTGCCAGCAGTCGTACAGGGTTCGATGGCTACACCTTC
NA | TRBJ1-1 | TRBV7-8 | NA | CASSSSMNTEAFF | TGTGCCAGCAGCTCCTCAATGAACACTGAAGCTTTCTTT
NA | TRBJ2-3 | TRBV21-1 | NA | CASSKEFVSDDQSGTDTQYF | TGTGCCAGCAGCAAAGAATTTGTGTCGGACGATCAAAGTGGCACAGATACGCAGTATTTT
NA | TRBJ2-1 | TRBV10-3 | once | CAISVDTGTGEQFF | TGTGCCATCAGTGTCGATACAGGGACGGGTGAGCAGTTCTTC
NA | TRBJ2-7 | TRBV28 | NA | CASTPGTLLSYEQYF | TGTGCCAGCACTCCCGGGACTTTACTCTCCTACGAGCAGTACTTC
NA | TRBJ1-1 | TRBV25-1 | NA | CASSESLDNRNTEAFF | TGTGCCAGCAGTGAGAGTCTGGATAATCGAAACACTGAAGCTTTCTTT
TRBD1 | TRBJ2-7 | TRBV9 | NA | CASSVDEGQQSYEQYF | TGTGCCAGCAGCGTAGATGAGGGACAGCAATCCTACGAGCAGTACTTC
TRBD1 | TRBJ1-3 | TRBV5-6 | NA | CASSRQGGGNTIYF | TGTGCCAGCAGCCGACAGGGGGGAGGAAACACCATATATTTT
TRBD1 | TRBJ1-3 | TRBV19 | NA | CASSSLGGASGNTIYF | TGTGCCAGTAGTTCCCTAGGGGGCGCCTCTGGAAACACCATATATTTT
TRBD1 | TRBJ2-1 | TRBV19 | NA | CASSTPDRDLYNEQFF | TGTGCCAGTAGTACCCCTGACAGGGACCTCTACAATGAGCAGTTCTTC
TRBD1 | TRBJ1-4 | TRBV18 | NA | CASSSGQLNEKLFF | TGTGCCAGCTCATCGGGACAGCTTAATGAAAAACTGTTTTTT
NA | TRBJ2-7 | TRBV4-3 | NA | CASSQSAGGISYEQYF | TGCGCCAGCAGCCAATCGGCGGGCGGGATCTCCTACGAGCAGTACTTC
NA | TRBJ1-5 | TRBV6-5 | NA | CASSLQGIGNQPQHF | TGTGCCAGCAGTCTACAGGGAATCGGCAATCAGCCCCAGCATTTT
TRBD1 | TRBJ1-2 | TRBV28 | NA | CASSLWQGAVYGYTF | TGTGCCAGCAGTTTATGGCAGGGGGCCGTCTATGGCTACACCTTC
NA | TRBJ2-7 | TRBV1 | NA | CTSRPTSEYEQYF | TGCACCAGCAGGCCGACTAGCGAGTACGAGCAGTACTTC
TRBD2 | TRBJ2-2 | TRBV9 | NA | CASSVSREGGTGELFF | TGTGCCAGCAGCGTATCCCGGGAGGGGGGCACCGGGGAGCTGTTTTTT
TRBD1 | TRBJ1-2 | TRBV5-6 | once | CASSEDRGNYGYTF | TGTGCCAGCAGCGAGGACAGGGGGAACTATGGCTATACCTTC
TRBD2 | TRBJ2-5 | TRBV2 | once | CASSRLAGGRETQYF | TGTGCCAGCAGTAGACTAGCGGGAGGACGGGAGACCCAGTACTTC
TRBD1 | TRBJ2-7 | TRBV9 | NA | CASSASGGSPDEQYF | TGTGCCAGCAGCGCCTCAGGGGGCAGCCCGGACGAGCAGTACTTC
TRBD1 | TRBJ1-4 | TRBV18 | NA | CASSRTGTNEKLFF | TGTGCCAGCTCCCGGACAGGGACTAATGAAAAACTGTTTTTT
TRBD1 | TRBJ1-5 | TRBV27 | few | CASSLRQGNQPQHF | TGTGCCAGCAGTCTCCGACAGGGGAATCAGCCCCAGCATTTT
NA | TRBJ2-2 | TRBV7-2 | NA | CASSSRDGANTGELFF | TGTGCCAGCAGCTCCCGGGACGGCGCGAACACCGGGGAGCTGTTTTTT
TRBD2 | TRBJ2-1 | TRBV2 | NA | CASSEARLAGEFF | TGTGCCAGCAGTGAAGCTCGGCTAGCGGGAGAGTTCTTC
TRBD2 | TRBJ2-1 | TRBV5-1 | NA | CASRRLAGDSNEQFF | TGCGCCAGCAGACGACTAGCGGGAGACAGCAATGAGCAGTTCTTC
NA | TRBJ2-1 | TRBV5-1 | NA | CASSLESTVSNEQFF | TGCGCCAGCAGCTTGGAATCGACGGTTAGCAATGAGCAGTTCTTC
NA | TRBJ2-1 | TRBV4-3 | NA | CASSQGALWLNEQFF | TGCGCCAGCAGCCAAGGGGCGTTATGGTTGAATGAGCAGTTCTTC
NA | TRBJ2-7 | TRBV7-8 | few | CASSFGQRRDEQYF | TGTGCCAGCAGCTTCGGACAGAGGAGAGACGAGCAGTACTTC
NA | TRBJ2-5 | TRBV7-9 | once | CASSSRRPQETQYF | TGTGCCAGCAGCTCAAGGCGGCCCCAAGAGACCCAGTACTTC
NA | TRBJ2-1 | TRBV19 | NA | CASSIEESPYNEQFF | TGTGCCAGTAGTATAGAAGAGTCCCCCTACAATGAGCAGTTCTTC
TRBD2 | TRBJ2-3 | TRBV18 | NA | CASSPEREALMGTDTQYF | TGTGCCAGCTCACCAGAACGGGAGGCCCTCATGGGGACAGATACGCAGTATTTT
TRBD1 | TRBJ2-1 | TRBV7-9 | NA | CASSLPGQGYSEQFF | TGTGCCAGCAGCTTACCGGGACAGGGTTACAGTGAGCAGTTCTTC
TRBD1 | TRBJ2-3 | TRBV19 | NA | CASSSGQGNADTQYF | TGTGCCAGTAGCTCGGGACAGGGGAACGCAGATACGCAGTATTTT
TRBD1 | TRBJ2-2 | TRBV7-3 | NA | CASSPQGTGELFF | TGTGCCAGCAGCCCACAGGGGACCGGGGAGCTGTTTTTT
NA | TRBJ1-5 | TRBV7-2 | NA | CASSLSGIGNQPQHF | TGTGCCAGCAGCTTATCAGGGATAGGCAATCAGCCCCAGCATTTT